Each of the 30 T cell receptor beta chains below was sequenced from the same sample in a study of T-cell reconstitution after alpha-beta-depleted transplantation in children. Preparation of the TCRbeta library used unique molecular identifiers. TCRdb processed the PCR reads anew with MiXCR; each CDR3 protein has one entry. The sample lists about 500,000 distinct CDR3 sequences, 32% occurring once. This specimen consisted of PBMCs from the stem cell graft donor, obtained from the stem cell graft. The receptors stem from a human donor who donated a stem cell graft to a child with aplastic anemia.

This clonotype has more than one count but fewer than ten. As DNA, the CDR3 is TGCGCCAGCAGCCCTACTAGCGGGTGGCCGGAGACCCAGTACTTC. This gives the protein CASSPTSGWPETQYF. The chain links TRBV5-1 to TRBJ2-5; 9 bases fit TRBD2. This CDR3 has 15 amino acids. The germline V gene has CDR1 SGHRS and CDR2 YFSETQ. V dropped 4 bases and J dropped 5; count of bases not matched to a gene: 9.

Many counts were recorded for this clonotype. V gene TRBV7-2 combines with J gene TRBJ2-1, with D possibly matching TRBD2 (5 bases). Germline loops: CDR1 SGHTA, CDR2 FQGNSA. The CDR3 loop spans 15 amino acids. Trimming shortened V by 2 bases and J by 2 bases, and 10 bases separated the two germline ends. The CDR3 DNA reads TGTGCCAGCAGCTTATGGGGAGAAGCCTACAATGAGCAGTTCTTC. Its translation: CASSLWGEAYNEQFF.

CDR3 region: CATSRDRPITDTQYF. CDR3 coding DNA: TGTGCCACCAGCAGAGACAGGCCCATCACAGATACGCAGTATTTT. The V gene is TRBV15, the J gene TRBJ2-3; D unclear. Germline lookup yields CDR1 LNHNV and CDR2 YYDKDF (reference sequence). Trimming stripped 0 bases from V and 2 bases from J, with 9 bases between. CDR3 length: 15 residues.

This chain joins TRBV20-1 and TRBJ1-5; a possible D gene is TRBD1 (6 bases). CDR1 is DFQATT, CDR2 SNEGSKA, per germline (reference sequence). CDR3 size: 15 residues. V was shortened by 0 bases and J by 5 bases, with 14 bases between the two germline ends. The DNA for the CDR3 is TGCAGTGCTAGAGATCTTAGGAACAGGGATCAGCCCCAGCATTTT. It codes for CSARDLRNRDQPQHF.

A few counts support this clonotype. The gene calls are TRBV5-1 and TRBJ2-1; 8 bases are a match to TRBD1. CDR1 SGHRS and CDR2 YFSETQ come from the germline V gene. The CDR3 is 20 amino acids. Losses at the gene ends were 4 bases for V and 0 bases for J; bases not matched to a gene: 18. Here the CDR3 DNA reads TGCGCCAGCAGCCCGACAGGGACAGGAGCCGAGAGGAGCTCCTACAATGAGCAGTTCTTC. It is translated as CASSPTGTGAERSSYNEQFF.

This clonotype turned up a few times. CDR3 amino acids: CSASGGLAKETQYF. The CDR3 region has the DNA TGCAGCGCATCGGGGGGACTAGCAAAAGAGACCCAGTACTTC. This chain uses TRBV29-1 with TRBJ2-5; 9 bases agree with TRBD2. The CDR3 contains 14 residues. Germline lookup yields CDR1 SQVTM and CDR2 ANQGSEA. The ends lost 7 bases at V and 3 bases at J; junction bases unmatched: 9.

The table lists this clonotype with many counts. The chain couples TRBV30 to TRBJ1-5; D is undetermined. The ends were cut back, 0 bases at V and 6 bases at J, with 15 bases in the middle. This CDR3 spans 15 amino acids. The germline V gene encodes CDR1 GTSNPN and CDR2 SVGIG (reference sequence). CDR3 DNA sequence: TGTGCCTGGAGTGTAGGAGGGTTCAGCGGTCAGCCCCAGCATTTT. This sequence encodes CAWSVGGFSGQPQHF.

The genes are TRBV12-3 or TRBV12-4 and TRBJ1-1, with a tentative D call TRBD1 (5 bases). V was shortened by 6 bases and J by 6 bases, with 14 bases between the two germline ends. CDR3 length: 13 amino acids. CDR3 sequence (DNA): TGTGCCAGCAGCCGGCAGGGTGACGCTGAAGCTTTCTTT. It translates to CASSRQGDAEAFF.

The chain joins TRBV5-1 to TRBJ2-2; D is undetermined. Trimming left V 2 bases short and J 0 bases short, with 14 bases between. Looked up from germline, CDR1 is SGHRS and CDR2 is YFSETQ. The CDR3 runs to 17 residues. Here the CDR3 DNA reads TGCGCCAGCAGCTTATGGGCAGATATTTCGAACACCGGGGAGCTGTTTTTT. This gives the protein CASSLWADISNTGELFF.

CDR3 sequence: CASSLQQISYEQYF. The CDR3 DNA reads TGTGCCAGCAGCTTACAACAGATCTCCTACGAGCAGTACTTC. The gene calls are TRBV7-6 and TRBJ2-7; D unresolved. The ends were cut back, 2 bases at V and 0 bases at J, with 8 bases in the middle. CDR1 and CDR2 (germline): SGHVS, FNYEAQ. This CDR3 has 14 residues. Variable domain in full (rest from reference TRBV7-6 and TRBJ2-7): GAGVSQSPRYKVTKRGQDVALRCDPISGHVSLYWYRQALGQGPEFLTYFNYEAQQDKSGLPNDRFSAERPEGSISTLTIQRTEQRDSAMYRCASSLQQISYEQYFGPGTRLTVT.

The J gene is TRBJ2-5, the V gene TRBV29-1; TRBD1 matches 10 bases. The CDR3 spans 13 residues. The germline CDR1 and CDR2 sequences are SQVTM and ANQGSEA. The V segment lost 4 bases and the J segment 4 bases; nucleotides outside the gene matches: 3. CDR3 loop: CSVVGQGRETQYF. The CDR3, as DNA: TGCAGCGTTGTGGGACAGGGGCGAGAGACCCAGTACTTC.

This clonotype was counted only a few times. The chain couples TRBV6-2 or TRBV6-3 to TRBJ2-1; D may match TRBD1 or TRBD2 (6 bases each). Trimming cost V 5 bases and J 0 bases, with 17 bases left between them. The CDR3 sequence is 17 residues long. Germline assignment: CDR1 MNHEY and CDR2 SVGEGT. Here the CDR3 DNA reads TGTGCCAGCAGTACGAGGGGGGCCCCGAGCTCCTACAATGAGCAGTTCTTC. Translation gives CASSTRGAPSSYNEQFF.

The sample holds a few counts of this clonotype. The DNA for the CDR3 is TGTGCCAGCAGCTTAGACGGGACTAGCGGGAATAACATTCAGTACTTC. Translating it yields CASSLDGTSGNNIQYF. This chain joins TRBV7-2 and TRBJ2-4, with 13 bases aligning to TRBD2. V lost 1 base to trimming and J lost 7 bases; unmatched junction nucleotides: 4. The CDR3 has 16 residues. Germline V gives CDR1 SGHTA, CDR2 FQGNSA.

The chain recombines TRBV28 with TRBJ1-5; TRBD1 might be the D (5 bases). Per the germline V gene, CDR1 is MDHEN and CDR2 is SYDVKM. The CDR3 spans 15 residues. With 6 bases removed from V and 0 bases from J, the gap between germline ends came to 12 bases. The CDR3 region is CASRAGTDSNQPQHF. CDR3 nucleotides: TGTGCCAGCAGGGCCGGGACGGATAGCAATCAGCCCCAGCATTTT. Full variable domain (missing parts from reference TRBV28 and TRBJ1-5): DVKVTQSSRYLVKRTGEKVFLECVQDMDHENMFWYRQDPGLGLRLIYFSYDVKMKEKGDIPEGYSVSREKKERFSLILESASTNQTSMYLCASRAGTDSNQPQHFGDGTRLSIL.

The CDR3, as DNA: TGTGCCAGCAGCTCGAACCCGACAGAGCAAAACATTCAGTACTTC. Translated, it gives CASSSNPTEQNIQYF. V is TRBV7-9 and J is TRBJ2-4; D might be TRBD1 (5 bases). From germline, CDR1 is SEHNR and CDR2 FQNEAQ (reference sequence). The CDR3 consists of 15 residues. Trimming took off 4 bases at V and 5 bases at J, with 15 bases between the two ends.

Only a few counts were recorded for this clonotype. This chain connects TRBV7-2 to TRBJ2-7; 9 positions agree with TRBD2. This CDR3 spans 15 amino acids. Germline-derived CDR1 and CDR2 are SGHTA and FQGNSA. Trimming removed 6 bases from V and 1 base from J; junction bases left unmatched: 7. The CDR3 nucleotides read TGTGCCAGCAGTGTAAGCGGGAGGCCGTCCTACGAGCAGTACTTC. Translation: CASSVSGRPSYEQYF. Full variable domain (remainder filled in from reference TRBV7-2 and TRBJ2-7): GAGVSQSPSNKVTEKGKDVELRCDPISGHTALYWYRQSLGQGLEFLIYFQGNSAPDKSGLPSDRFSAERTGGSVSTLTIQRTQQEDSAVYLCASSVSGRPSYEQYFGPGTRLTVT.

This clonotype turned up a few times. The chain joins TRBV6-2 or TRBV6-3 to TRBJ1-2; 7 bases match TRBD1. With V trimmed by 5 bases and J by 3 bases, 6 bases remained unmatched. The CDR3 is 14 amino acids. CDR1 is MNHEY, CDR2 SVGEGT, per germline. CDR3 amino acids: CASSHRGGHYGYTF. CDR3 sequence (DNA): TGTGCCAGCAGTCACAGGGGTGGACACTATGGCTACACCTTC.

The J gene is TRBJ1-6, the V gene TRBV6-5, with TRBD1 matching 8 bases. The ends lost 5 bases at V and 3 bases at J; junction bases unmatched: 9. CDR1 is MNHEY and CDR2 is SVGAGI in the germline V gene. The CDR3 length is 17 residues. The CDR3 spells CASSPQGTGVYNSPLHF. For the CDR3, the DNA is TGTGCCAGCAGTCCGCAGGGGACAGGAGTCTATAATTCACCCCTCCACTTT.

This clonotype was seen only a few times. The rearrangement uses TRBV20-1 and TRBJ1-6; perhaps TRBD1 as D (5 bases). The germline V gene has CDR1 DFQATT and CDR2 SNEGSKA (reference sequence). The CDR3 covers 15 residues. V lost 4 bases and J lost 4, with 14 bases in between. The CDR3 region is CSATRDGGYNSPLHF. CDR3 coding DNA: TGCAGTGCTACCCGGGACGGCGGATATAATTCACCCCTCCACTTT.

J is TRBJ1-4 and V is TRBV27, with D unresolved. The germline V and J ends were trimmed by 8 bases and 6 bases, with 16 bases remaining between them. The CDR3 sequence is 14 residues long. Germline lookup yields CDR1 MNHEY and CDR2 SMNVEV (reference sequence). The CDR3 here is CASRSATTYEKLFF. The CDR3 DNA is TGTGCCAGCCGCTCTGCCACTACTTATGAAAAACTGTTTTTT.

The V gene is TRBV18, the J gene TRBJ2-1; D is perhaps TRBD2 (5 bases). This CDR3 spans 15 amino acids. Germline V CDR1 and CDR2: KGHSH, LQKENI. The ends were cut back, 3 bases at V and 7 bases at J, with 16 bases in the middle. CDR3 protein: CASSPTAEGGNEQFF. The CDR3 DNA is TGTGCCAGCTCACCGACCGCTGAGGGTGGGAATGAGCAGTTCTTC. Full variable domain (missing parts from reference TRBV18 and TRBJ2-1): NAGVMQNPRHLVRRRGQEARLRCSPMKGHSHVYWYRQLPEEGLKFMVYLQKENIIDESGMPKERFSAEFPKEGPSILRIQQVVRGDSAAYFCASSPTAEGGNEQFFGPGTRLTVL.

The CDR3 nucleotides read TGCGCCAGCAGCAGCGGACAGGGTATGTACACTGAAGCTTTCTTT. The encoded protein is CASSSGQGMYTEAFF. This chain connects TRBV5-1 to TRBJ1-1, with 8 bases identical to TRBD1. CDR1 SGHRS and CDR2 YFSETQ come from the germline V gene. V trimming: 4 bases; J trimming: 3 bases; junction bases outside the gene matches: 8. The CDR3 has 15 amino acids.

This chain connects TRBV20-1 to TRBJ2-3; 7 positions agree with TRBD2. The germline V gene has CDR1 DFQATT and CDR2 SNEGSKA (reference sequence). The length of the CDR3 is 14 residues. J gave up 1 base and V 8 bases, and 9 bases lay outside the gene matches. CDR3 nucleotide sequence: TGCAGTACTCGAACGGGAGGCGGCACAGATACGCAGTATTTT. It is translated as CSTRTGGGTDTQYF.

This clonotype has a handful of counts. This chain joins TRBV27 and TRBJ1-1; D not certain. Trimming removed 9 bases at V and 2 bases at J, with 13 bases between. CDR1 is MNHEY and CDR2 is SMNVEV in the germline V gene (reference sequence). CDR3 length equals 13 residues. The CDR3 bases are TGTGCCAGTTTTTTGGCCCCTAACACTGAAGCTTTCTTT. Protein product: CASFLAPNTEAFF.

The sample holds a few counts of this clonotype. V usage is TRBV5-1 and J usage is TRBJ2-3, with D hard to call. V lost 5 bases, J lost 6 bases, and 7 bases lay in between. The CDR3 totals 11 residues. Germline values: CDR1 SGHRS, CDR2 YFSETQ. The CDR3 nucleotides read TGCGCCAGCAGTCGGCAGGATACGCAGTATTTT. Its translation is CASSRQDTQYF.

Only a few counts were recorded for this clonotype. This chain joins TRBV11-2 and TRBJ2-4, with unresolved D. This CDR3 has 13 residues. V dropped 0 bases and J dropped 7 bases, with 7 bases sitting between them. Germline V gene sequence: CDR1 SGHAT, CDR2 FQNNGV. For the CDR3, the DNA is TGTGCCAGCAGCTTAGACCGTCGGAACATTCAGTACTTC. This codes for CASSLDRRNIQYF.

The CDR3 DNA sequence: TGCGCCAGCAGAGAATCTTGGGGGGGCGGAGCCTACGAGCAGTACTTC. This sequence encodes CASRESWGGGAYEQYF. The chain is built from TRBV5-1 and TRBJ2-7; possibly TRBD2 for D (7 bases). The CDR3 runs 16 residues. V gave up 5 bases and J gave up 2 bases, with 20 bases separating them. Germline V lookup: CDR1 SGHRS, CDR2 YFSETQ.

The V and J genes are TRBV9 and TRBJ2-6; D may correspond to TRBD1 or TRBD2 (6 bases each). The CDR3 length is 18 residues. CDR1 is SGDLS, CDR2 YYNGEE, per germline. V lost 0 bases and J lost 0, with 13 bases in between. CDR3 residues: CASSVAAQGGSGANVLTF. CDR3 sequence (DNA): TGTGCCAGCAGCGTAGCGGCACAGGGAGGCTCTGGGGCCAACGTCCTGACTTTC. The full variable domain, completed using reference TRBV9 and TRBJ2-6, is DSGVTQTPKHLITATGQRVTLRCSPRSGDLSVYWYQQSLDQGLQFLIQYYNGEERAKGNILERFSAQQFPDLHSELNLSSLELGDSALYFCASSVAAQGGSGANVLTFGAGSRLTVL.

This clonotype came up a few times. This chain connects TRBV10-3 to TRBJ1-5; TRBD1 aligns across 8 bases. Germline V gene data show CDR1 as ENHRY and CDR2 as SYGVKD. The length of the CDR3 is 17 residues. J lost 0 bases, V lost 3 bases, and 7 bases had no gene match. CDR3 in DNA: TGTGCCATCAGTGATCGGGACAGGCAAACTAGCAATCAGCCCCAGCATTTT. Encoded protein: CAISDRDRQTSNQPQHF.

This clonotype was counted a single time. The V call is TRBV6-1, the J call TRBJ2-1; D gene uncertain. Germline CDR1 MNHNS, CDR2 SASEGT. V was clipped by 10 bases and J by 0 bases, with 13 bases between them. The length of the CDR3 is 14 residues. This CDR3 reads CATAERSSYNEQFF. CDR3 DNA sequence: TGTGCCACCGCGGAGAGGAGCTCCTACAATGAGCAGTTCTTC.